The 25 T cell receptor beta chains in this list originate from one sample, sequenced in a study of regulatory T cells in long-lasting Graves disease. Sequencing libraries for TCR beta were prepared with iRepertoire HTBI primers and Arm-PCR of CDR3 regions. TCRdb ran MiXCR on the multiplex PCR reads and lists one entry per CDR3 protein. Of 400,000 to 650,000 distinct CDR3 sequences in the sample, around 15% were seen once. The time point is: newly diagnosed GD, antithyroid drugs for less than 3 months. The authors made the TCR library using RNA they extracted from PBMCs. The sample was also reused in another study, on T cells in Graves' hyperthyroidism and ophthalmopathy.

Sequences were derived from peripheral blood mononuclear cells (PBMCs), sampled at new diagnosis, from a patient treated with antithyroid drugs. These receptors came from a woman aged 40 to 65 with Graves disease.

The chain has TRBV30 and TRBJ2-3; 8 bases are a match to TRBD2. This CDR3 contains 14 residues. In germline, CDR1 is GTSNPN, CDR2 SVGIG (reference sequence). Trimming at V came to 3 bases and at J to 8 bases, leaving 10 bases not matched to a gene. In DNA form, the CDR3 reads TGTGCCTGGAGCCCCGGGACTAGTCGGGGTACGCAGTATTTT. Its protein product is CAWSPGTSRGTQYF.

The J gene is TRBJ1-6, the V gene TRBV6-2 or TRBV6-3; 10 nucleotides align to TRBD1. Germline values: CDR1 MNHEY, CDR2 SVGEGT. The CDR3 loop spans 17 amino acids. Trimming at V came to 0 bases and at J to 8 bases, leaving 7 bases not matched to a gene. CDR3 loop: CASSYSTGGYGDSPLHF. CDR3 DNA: TGTGCCAGCAGTTACTCGACAGGGGGCTACGGGGATTCACCCCTCCACTTT.

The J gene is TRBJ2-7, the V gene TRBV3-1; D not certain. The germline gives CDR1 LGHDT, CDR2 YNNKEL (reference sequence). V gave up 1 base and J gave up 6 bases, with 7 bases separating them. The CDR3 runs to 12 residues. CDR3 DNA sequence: TGTGCCAGCAGCCAAGCGAACGGCGAGCAGTACTTC. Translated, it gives CASSQANGEQYF.

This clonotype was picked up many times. The CDR3 DNA sequence: TGTGCCAGCAGTTACTCCAGGGATGGTTCTAACTATGGCTACACCTTC. Its translation: CASSYSRDGSNYGYTF. This rearrangement joins TRBV6-5 to TRBJ1-2; a weak D match, TRBD1 (5 bases). The CDR3 has 16 residues. Germline CDR1 reads MNHEY; CDR2 reads SVGAGI. V lost 0 bases and J lost 0, with 11 bases in between.

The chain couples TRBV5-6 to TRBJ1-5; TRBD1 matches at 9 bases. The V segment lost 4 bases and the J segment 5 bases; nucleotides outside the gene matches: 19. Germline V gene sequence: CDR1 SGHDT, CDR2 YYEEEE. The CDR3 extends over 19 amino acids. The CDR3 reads CASSPPRRMRGDRDQPQHF. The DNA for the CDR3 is TGTGCCAGCAGCCCTCCTAGACGGATGAGGGGGGACAGGGATCAGCCCCAGCATTTT.

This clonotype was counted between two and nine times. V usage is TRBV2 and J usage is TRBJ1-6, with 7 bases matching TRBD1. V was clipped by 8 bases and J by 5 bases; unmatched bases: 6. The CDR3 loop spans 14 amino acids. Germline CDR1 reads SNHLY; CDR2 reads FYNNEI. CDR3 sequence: CASGRDRDNSPLHF. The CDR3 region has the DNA TGTGCCAGCGGGAGGGACAGAGATAATTCACCCCTCCACTTT.

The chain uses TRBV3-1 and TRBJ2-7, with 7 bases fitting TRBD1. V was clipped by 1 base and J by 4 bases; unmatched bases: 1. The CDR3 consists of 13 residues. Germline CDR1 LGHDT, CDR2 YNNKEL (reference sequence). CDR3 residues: CASSQATGYEQYF. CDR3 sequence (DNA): TGTGCCAGCAGCCAAGCGACAGGGTACGAGCAGTACTTC.

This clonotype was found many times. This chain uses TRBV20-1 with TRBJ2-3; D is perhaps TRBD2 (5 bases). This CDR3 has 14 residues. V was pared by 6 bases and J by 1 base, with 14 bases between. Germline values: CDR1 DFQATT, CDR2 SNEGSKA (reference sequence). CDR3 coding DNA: TGCAGTGCCATTCGGGGTTACGGCACAGATACGCAGTATTTT. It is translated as CSAIRGYGTDTQYF.

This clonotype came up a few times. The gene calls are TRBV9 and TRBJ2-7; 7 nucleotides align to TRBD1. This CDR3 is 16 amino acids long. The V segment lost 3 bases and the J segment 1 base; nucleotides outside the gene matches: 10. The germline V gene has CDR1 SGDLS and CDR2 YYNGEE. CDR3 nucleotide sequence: TGTGCCAGCAGCGCCCTGGGCCGGGACAGTTCCTACGAGCAGTACTTC. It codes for CASSALGRDSSYEQYF. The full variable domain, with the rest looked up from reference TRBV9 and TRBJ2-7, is DSGVTQTPKHLITATGQRVTLRCSPRSGDLSVYWYQQSLDQGLQFLIQYYNGEERAKGNILERFSAQQFPDLHSELNLSSLELGDSALYFCASSALGRDSSYEQYFGPGTRLTVT.

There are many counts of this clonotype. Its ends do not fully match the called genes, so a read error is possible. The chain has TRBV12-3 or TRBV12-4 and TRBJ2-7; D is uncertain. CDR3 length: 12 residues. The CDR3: CASSFVPYERYF. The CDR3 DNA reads TGTGCCAGCAGTTTCGTCCCCTACGAGCGGTACTTC.

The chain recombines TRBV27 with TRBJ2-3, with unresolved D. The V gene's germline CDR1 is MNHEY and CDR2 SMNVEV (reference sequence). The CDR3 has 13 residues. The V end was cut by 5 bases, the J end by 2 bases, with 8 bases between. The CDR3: CASSAQNTDTQYF. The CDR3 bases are TGTGCCAGCAGTGCCCAGAACACAGATACGCAGTATTTT.

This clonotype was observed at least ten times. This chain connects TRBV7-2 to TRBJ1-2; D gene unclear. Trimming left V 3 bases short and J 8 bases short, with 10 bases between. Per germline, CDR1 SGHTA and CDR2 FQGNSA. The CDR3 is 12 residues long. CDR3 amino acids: CASSFRVQGYTF. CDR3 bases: TGTGCCAGCAGCTTCCGGGTCCAGGGCTACACCTTC.

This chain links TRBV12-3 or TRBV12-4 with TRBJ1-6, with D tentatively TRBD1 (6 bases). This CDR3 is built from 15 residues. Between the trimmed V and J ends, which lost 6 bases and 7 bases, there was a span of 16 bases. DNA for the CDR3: TGTGCCAGCAGCGTCAGGGGAGACGGCAATTCACCCCTCCACTTT. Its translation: CASSVRGDGNSPLHF.

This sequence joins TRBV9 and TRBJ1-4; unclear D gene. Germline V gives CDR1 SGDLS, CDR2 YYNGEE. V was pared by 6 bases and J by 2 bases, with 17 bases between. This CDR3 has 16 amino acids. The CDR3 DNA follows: TGTGCCAGCAACCGTGGAGGGTCGGCGACTAATGAAAAACTGTTTTTT. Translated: CASNRGGSATNEKLFF.

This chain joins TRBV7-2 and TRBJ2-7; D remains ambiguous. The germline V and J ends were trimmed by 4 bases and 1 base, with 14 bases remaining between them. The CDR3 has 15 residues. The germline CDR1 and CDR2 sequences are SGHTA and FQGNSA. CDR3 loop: CASSSDNSPSYEQYF. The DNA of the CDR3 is TGTGCCAGCAGCTCAGATAACTCCCCTTCCTACGAGCAGTACTTC.

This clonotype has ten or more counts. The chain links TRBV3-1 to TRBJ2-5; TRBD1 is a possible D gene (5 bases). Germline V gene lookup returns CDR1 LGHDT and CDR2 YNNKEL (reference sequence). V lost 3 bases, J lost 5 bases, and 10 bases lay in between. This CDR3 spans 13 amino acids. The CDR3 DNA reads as TGTGCCAGCAGCCACGGACACGGGGAGACCCAGTACTTC. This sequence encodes CASSHGHGETQYF.

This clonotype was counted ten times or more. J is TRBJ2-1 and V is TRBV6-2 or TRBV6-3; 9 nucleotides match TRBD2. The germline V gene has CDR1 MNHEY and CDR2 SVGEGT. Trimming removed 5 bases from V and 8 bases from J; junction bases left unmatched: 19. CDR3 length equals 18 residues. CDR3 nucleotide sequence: TGTGCCAGCAGTCCAGGCTTCCTAGCGGGGCTCAGCATCGATGAGCAGTTCTTC. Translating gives CASSPGFLAGLSIDEQFF.

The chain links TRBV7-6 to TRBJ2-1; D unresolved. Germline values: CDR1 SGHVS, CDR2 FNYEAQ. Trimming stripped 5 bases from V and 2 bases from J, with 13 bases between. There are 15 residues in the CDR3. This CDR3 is CASSPSPRAYNEQFF. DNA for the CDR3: TGTGCCAGCAGCCCGAGTCCTAGAGCCTACAATGAGCAGTTCTTC.

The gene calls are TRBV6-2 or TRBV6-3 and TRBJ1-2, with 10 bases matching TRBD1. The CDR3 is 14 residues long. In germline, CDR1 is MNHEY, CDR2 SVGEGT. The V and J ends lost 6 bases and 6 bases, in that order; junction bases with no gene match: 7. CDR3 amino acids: CASSQTGGSDGYTF. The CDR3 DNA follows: TGTGCCAGCAGCCAGACAGGGGGCTCGGATGGCTACACCTTC.

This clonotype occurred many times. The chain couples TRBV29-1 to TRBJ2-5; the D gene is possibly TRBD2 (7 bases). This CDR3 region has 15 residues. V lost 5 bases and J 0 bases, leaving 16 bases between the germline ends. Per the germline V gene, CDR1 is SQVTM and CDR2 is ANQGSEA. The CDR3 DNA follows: TGCAGCGTTAAACAACGGGGGGCCCACCAAGAGACCCAGTACTTC. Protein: CSVKQRGAHQETQYF.

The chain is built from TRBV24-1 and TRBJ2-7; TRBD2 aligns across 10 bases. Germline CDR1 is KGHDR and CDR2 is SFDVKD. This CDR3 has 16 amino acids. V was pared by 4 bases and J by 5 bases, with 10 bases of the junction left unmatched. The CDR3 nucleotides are TGTGCCACCAGTGAATCCCCTAGCGGGAGAGTCAACGAGCAGTACTTC. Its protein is CATSESPSGRVNEQYF.

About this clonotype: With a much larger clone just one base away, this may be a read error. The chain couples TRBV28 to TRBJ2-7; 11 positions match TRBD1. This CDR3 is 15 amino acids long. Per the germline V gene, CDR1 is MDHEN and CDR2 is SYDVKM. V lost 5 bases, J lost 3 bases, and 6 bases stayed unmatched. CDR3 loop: CASSPADRGHYEQYF. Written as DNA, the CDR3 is TGTGCCAGCAGTCCAGCGGACAGGGGGCACTACGAGCAGTACTTC.

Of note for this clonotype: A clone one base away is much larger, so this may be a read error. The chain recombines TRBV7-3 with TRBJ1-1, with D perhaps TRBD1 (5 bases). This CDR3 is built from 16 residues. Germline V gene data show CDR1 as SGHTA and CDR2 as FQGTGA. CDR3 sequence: CASSPGGFPMNTKAFF. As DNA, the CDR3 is TGTGCCAGCAGCCCCGGGGGGTTCCCCATGAACACTAAAGCTTTCTTT.

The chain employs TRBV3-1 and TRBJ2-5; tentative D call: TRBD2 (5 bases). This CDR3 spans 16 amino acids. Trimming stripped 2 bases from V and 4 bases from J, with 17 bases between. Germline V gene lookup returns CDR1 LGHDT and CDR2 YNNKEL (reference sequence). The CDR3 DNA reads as TGTGCCAGCAGCCAAATCTGGAAGTCCCGGGGAGAGACCCAGTACTTC. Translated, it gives CASSQIWKSRGETQYF.

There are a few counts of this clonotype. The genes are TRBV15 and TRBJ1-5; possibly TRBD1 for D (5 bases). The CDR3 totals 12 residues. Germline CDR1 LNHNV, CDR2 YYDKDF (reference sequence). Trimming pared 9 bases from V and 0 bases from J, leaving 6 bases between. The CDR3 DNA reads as TGTGCCACAGGGGATAGCAATCAGCCCCAGCATTTT. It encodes CATGDSNQPQHF.